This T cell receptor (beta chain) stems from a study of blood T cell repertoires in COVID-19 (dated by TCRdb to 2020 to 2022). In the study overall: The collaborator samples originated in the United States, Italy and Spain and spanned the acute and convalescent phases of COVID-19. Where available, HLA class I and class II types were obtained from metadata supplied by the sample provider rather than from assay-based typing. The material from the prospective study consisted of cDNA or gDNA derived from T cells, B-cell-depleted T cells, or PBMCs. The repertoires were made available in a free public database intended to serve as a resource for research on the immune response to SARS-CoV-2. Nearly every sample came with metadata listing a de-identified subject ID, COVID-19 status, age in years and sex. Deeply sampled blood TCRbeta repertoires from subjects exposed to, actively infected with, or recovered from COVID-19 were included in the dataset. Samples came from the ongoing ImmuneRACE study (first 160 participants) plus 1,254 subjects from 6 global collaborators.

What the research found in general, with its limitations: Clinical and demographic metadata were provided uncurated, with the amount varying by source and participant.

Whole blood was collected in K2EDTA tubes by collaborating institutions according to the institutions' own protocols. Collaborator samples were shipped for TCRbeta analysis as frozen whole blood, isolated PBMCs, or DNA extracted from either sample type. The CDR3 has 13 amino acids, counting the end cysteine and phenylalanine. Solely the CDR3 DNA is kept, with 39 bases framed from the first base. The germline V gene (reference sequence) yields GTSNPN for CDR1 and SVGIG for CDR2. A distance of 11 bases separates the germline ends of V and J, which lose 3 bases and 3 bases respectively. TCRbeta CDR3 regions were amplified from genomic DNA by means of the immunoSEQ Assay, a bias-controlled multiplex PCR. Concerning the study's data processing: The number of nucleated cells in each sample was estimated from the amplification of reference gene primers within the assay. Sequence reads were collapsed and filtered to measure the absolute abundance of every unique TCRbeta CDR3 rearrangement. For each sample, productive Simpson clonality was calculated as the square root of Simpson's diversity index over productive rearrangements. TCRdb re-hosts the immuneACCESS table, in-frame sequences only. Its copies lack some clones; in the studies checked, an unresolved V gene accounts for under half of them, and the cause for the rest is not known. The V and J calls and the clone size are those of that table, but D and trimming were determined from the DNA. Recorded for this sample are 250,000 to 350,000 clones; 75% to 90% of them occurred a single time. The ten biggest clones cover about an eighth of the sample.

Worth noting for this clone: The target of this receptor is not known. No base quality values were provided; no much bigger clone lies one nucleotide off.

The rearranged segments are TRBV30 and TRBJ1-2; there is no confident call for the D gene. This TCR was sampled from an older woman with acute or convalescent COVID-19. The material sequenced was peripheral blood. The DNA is TGTGCCTGGAGCCCAAGAGGTTACTATGGCTACACCTTC. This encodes CAWSPRGYYGYTF.